This TCR beta chain came from a study of T-cell reconstitution after alpha-beta-depleted transplantation in children. Study results and caveats: Expanded graft clones numbering several hundred reportedly gave rise to alpha-beta T cells about two months after transplant.

TCRbeta library preparation incorporated unique molecular identifiers. TCRdb used MiXCR to reprocess the PCR reads, holding one entry per CDR3 protein. The table lists hundreds of thousands of distinct CDR3 sequences, 15% to 20% of them singletons. In regard to this clonotype: Its antigen is currently unknown.

Trimming left V 7 bases short and J 0 bases short, with 16 bases between. The CDR3 consists of 15 residues. Germline V gene sequence: CDR1 SGHRS, CDR2 YFSETQ. The chain has TRBV5-1 and TRBJ1-1, with TRBD1 as a possible D gene (6 bases). The sample in question was PBMCs, mostly from graft donor cells, obtained 360 days after TCRalphabeta/CD19-depleted stem cell transplant. The TCR comes from a male patient under 18 who had a stem cell transplant for acute lymphoblastic leukemia, so the T cells may come from the graft donor. The CDR3 is CASSGGRSMNTEAFF. CDR3 bases: TGCGCCAGCTCCGGGGGCCGGAGTATGAACACTGAAGCTTTCTTT. Supplemented by reference TRBV5-1 and TRBJ1-1, the full variable domain reads KAGVTQTPRYLIKTRGQQVTLSCSPISGHRSVSWYQQTPGQGLQFLFEYFSETQRNKGNFPGRFSGRQFSNSRSEMNVSTLELGDSALYLCASSGGRSMNTEAFFGQGTRLTVV.